This TCR beta chain was captured by sequencing in a study of molecular identifiers for immune sequencing clone quantification. CD8+CD4-CCR7+CD45RA+ sorting gave the naive CD8 T cells. This clonotype was counted a few times. TCRdb recomputed calls from the PCR reads with MiXCR, one row per CDR3 protein. Of some 580,000 distinct CDR3 sequences in the sample, about 25% were seen once. The V gene end was trimmed by 8 bases and the J gene end by 0 bases; junction bases not matched to a gene: 6. The CDR3 sequence is 14 residues long. Germline V lookup: CDR1 SEHNR, CDR2 FQNEAQ (reference sequence). The source material was naive CD8+ T cells from blood, with Jurkat cell RNA spiked in. Subset specified: FACS-sorted CD8+CD4-CCR7+CD45RA+ naive T cells. The chain joins TRBV7-9 to TRBJ1-2; 7 bases map to TRBD1. The receptor was derived from a human donor in good health. Some libraries in this study had Jurkat cell RNA spiked in. As DNA, the CDR3 is TGTGCCAGCCACGACAGGGCCTCTAACTATGGCTACACCTTC. Translating gives CASHDRASNYGYTF.